This T cell receptor beta chain is from a study of tumor and adjacent non-tumor tissue in lung cancer. Study information: Each sample yielded roughly 4.2 million productive TCRbeta reads on average.

Looked up from germline, CDR1 is DFQATT and CDR2 is SNEGSKA (reference sequence). The CDR3 is 14 amino acids. No cell sorting was done before RNA was extracted from the tissue. Donors were chemotherapy-naive, newly diagnosed lung cancer surgical patients in China, August–late 2014. Regarding this clonotype: What it recognizes is unknown. Germline is not matched at one junction end, which may reflect a read error.

Regarding the study as a whole: Tumor tissue had significantly higher TCR diversity than normal lung. Top 100 clones took a larger repertoire share in normal lung.

TCRbeta libraries were built with three rounds of nested PCR, modified from ARM-PCR. TCRdb re-called the multiplex PCR reads through MiXCR, storing one row per CDR3 protein. The sample includes around 210,000 distinct CDR3 sequences, about 76% of them seen just once. Sequenced input: lung tumor tissue. The chain joins TRBV20-1 to TRBJ2-7; D is unresolved. This TCR was sampled from a man in his sixties with non-small cell lung cancer. CDR3 bases: TGCAGTGCTCCTCTGGTTCTCAACTCCTACGAGCATTACTTC. Amino acids: CSAPLVLNSYEHYF.